This is a list of T cell receptor beta chains from one sample in a study of identical twins. TCRdb re-called the 5' RACE reads through MiXCR, storing one row per CDR3 protein. The sample lists 450,000 to 650,000 distinct CDR3 sequences, roughly 15% seen once, with less than 0.5% in the top ten. The same data also contributed to another study, on yellow fever vaccine responses in identical twins.

Sequenced input: CD4+ T cells sorted from blood. These receptors were taken from a young woman in good health. Both conserved end residues are part of each CDR3. Each record gives: D gene, J gene, V gene, clone size, CDR3 DNA, CDR3 protein. The D gene is left open where the match is weak. Where a row states a size, it is once, few, many or the class of an expanded clone; other rows omit it.

TRBD2	TRBJ2-1	TRBV20-1	NA	TGCAGTGCCACGACTAGCGGGAGGGCAAGGTCCTACAATGAGCAGTTCTTC	CSATTSGRARSYNEQFF
NA	TRBJ1-1	TRBV29-1	NA	TGCAGCGATTGTCTTATGAACACTGAAGCTTTCTTT	CSDCLMNTEAFF
TRBD2	TRBJ2-1	TRBV10-3	NA	TGTGCCATCAGTCAAAACCCCGGGACTAGCGGGTACAATGAGCAGTTCTTC	CAISQNPGTSGYNEQFF
NA	TRBJ2-3	TRBV28	few	TGTGCCAGCAGTTTCCTTACAGATACGCAGTATTTT	CASSFLTDTQYF
TRBD1	TRBJ2-7	TRBV18	NA	TGTGCCAGCTCACCACGCGGACAGGGCTCCTACGAGCAGTACTTC	CASSPRGQGSYEQYF
NA	TRBJ2-7	TRBV10-3	few	TGTGCCACAATGACAGGTACCTACGAGCAGTACTTC	CATMTGTYEQYF
TRBD2	TRBJ2-5	TRBV6-5	NA	TGTGCCAGCAGTTACTCTAGCGGGAGATTGGGAGAGACCCAGTACTTC	CASSYSSGRLGETQYF
NA	TRBJ1-1	TRBV5-1	NA	TGCGCCAGCAGCTCCCGAAACATGAACACTGAAGCTTTCTTT	CASSSRNMNTEAFF
NA	TRBJ2-7	TRBV11-2	few	TGTGCCAGCAGCTTTAGTGCGCGGGTCGAGCAGTACTTC	CASSFSARVEQYF
TRBD1	TRBJ1-3	TRBV12-3/TRBV12-4	many	TGTGCCAGCAGCCCGACAGGGGTTGTCGGAAACACCATATATTTT	CASSPTGVVGNTIYF
NA	TRBJ2-2	TRBV12-3/TRBV12-4	many	TGTGCCAGCACCCATACCCTCAACACCGGGGAGCTGTTTTTT	CASTHTLNTGELFF
TRBD2	TRBJ2-3	TRBV10-1	NA	TGCGCCAGCAGTGAGTCCACCAGCGGGGGGGCTTTAGATACGCAGTATTTT	CASSESTSGGALDTQYF
NA	TRBJ1-3	TRBV6-5	NA	TGTGCCAGCAGTTATACTCCGGAGCTAGGAAACACCATATATTTT	CASSYTPELGNTIYF
NA	TRBJ2-3	TRBV2	few	TGTGCCAGCAGTGAGGCGGCGGTGAGCACAGATACGCAGTATTTT	CASSEAAVSTDTQYF
NA	TRBJ2-7	TRBV3-1	NA	TGTGCCAGCAGCCAAGACGATGGTCGGGGAAGCCCCTACGAGCAGTACTTC	CASSQDDGRGSPYEQYF
NA	TRBJ2-4	TRBV19	few	TGTGCCAGTAGTATAGCAGGCAGGGCGAGCAAAAACATTCAGTACTTC	CASSIAGRASKNIQYF
NA	TRBJ1-4	TRBV29-1	NA	TGCAGCCGGTCGCGGCGGCCAACTAATGAAAAACTGTTTTTT	CSRSRRPTNEKLFF
TRBD2	TRBJ2-5	TRBV20-1	NA	TGCAGTGCTAAACTAGCGACAAGCACAAAAGAGACCCAGTACTTC	CSAKLATSTKETQYF
NA	TRBJ2-3	TRBV24-1	few	TGTGCCACCGAGCTAGGGGGAGGTACAGATACGCAGTATTTT	CATELGGGTDTQYF
NA	TRBJ2-1	TRBV12-3/TRBV12-4	many	TGTGCCAGCACCTACGGGGTTAGTGAGCAGTTCTTC	CASTYGVSEQFF
NA	TRBJ2-2	TRBV14	many	TGTGCCAGCAGCCAAGATCAGCTGAACACCGGGGAGCTGTTTTTT	CASSQDQLNTGELFF
TRBD2	TRBJ2-1	TRBV14	NA	TGTGCCAGCAGCCCCCAACTAGCGGGAACCAATGAGCAGTTCTTC	CASSPQLAGTNEQFF
NA	TRBJ2-1	TRBV5-1	many	TGCGCCAGTAGAGTTTCCGGTAGCAATGAGCAGTTCTTC	CASRVSGSNEQFF
NA	TRBJ1-1	TRBV29-1	NA	TGCAGCGTTGAAGAGGGGAACACTGAAGCTTTCTTT	CSVEEGNTEAFF
NA	TRBJ2-7	TRBV4-2	NA	TGTGCCAGCAGCCTCCCCTTAGGGACCCGGGGCGAGCAGTACTTC	CASSLPLGTRGEQYF
TRBD2	TRBJ2-1	TRBV7-2	few	TGTGCCAGCAGCCAGGGGACTAGCGGAGAGCAGTTCTTC	CASSQGTSGEQFF
TRBD2	TRBJ2-3	TRBV7-6	NA	TGTGCCAGCAGCTTTTGGGGACTAGAGACAGATACGCAGTATTTT	CASSFWGLETDTQYF
NA	TRBJ1-3	TRBV11-2	few	TGTGCCAGCAGCACAGGACAGTCCTCTGGAAACACCATATATTTT	CASSTGQSSGNTIYF
NA	TRBJ2-1	TRBV5-1	few	TGCGCCAGCAGCTCTAGTTGGTACGAGCAGTTCTTC	CASSSSWYEQFF
NA	TRBJ2-7	TRBV11-2	once	TGTGCCAGCAGCTTAATCCGGGGCCCCACCTACGAGCAGTACTTC	CASSLIRGPTYEQYF
NA	TRBJ1-5	TRBV6-2/TRBV6-3	NA	TGTGCCAGCAGTTATAGCCCCGACAGAGCCCAAAGAAGCAATCAGCCCCAGCATTTT	CASSYSPDRAQRSNQPQHF
TRBD2	TRBJ2-3	TRBV7-8	NA	TGTGCCAGCAGCCTAACCAGCGGGGTCACAGATACGCAGTATTTT	CASSLTSGVTDTQYF
TRBD2	TRBJ2-7	TRBV7-6	few	TGTGCCAGCAGCTCAAGCGGGGGACTAGCGGCGAACCACGAGCAGTACTTC	CASSSSGGLAANHEQYF
NA	TRBJ2-5	TRBV11-2	NA	TGTGCCAGCAGCTTAGGGGTGGCAGAGACCCAGTACTTC	CASSLGVAETQYF
NA	TRBJ2-3	TRBV6-4	NA	TGTGCCAGCAGCCCCGCGAGCGCCGAGGGGGATACGCAGTATTTT	CASSPASAEGDTQYF
TRBD1	TRBJ2-3	TRBV2	few	TGTGCCAGCAGTGGACAGGGGGGAAGAACAGATACGCAGTATTTT	CASSGQGGRTDTQYF
TRBD2	TRBJ2-7	TRBV28	few	TGTGCCAGCAGTTTGAAGGTAGCGGGAACAAACTACGAGCAGTACTTC	CASSLKVAGTNYEQYF